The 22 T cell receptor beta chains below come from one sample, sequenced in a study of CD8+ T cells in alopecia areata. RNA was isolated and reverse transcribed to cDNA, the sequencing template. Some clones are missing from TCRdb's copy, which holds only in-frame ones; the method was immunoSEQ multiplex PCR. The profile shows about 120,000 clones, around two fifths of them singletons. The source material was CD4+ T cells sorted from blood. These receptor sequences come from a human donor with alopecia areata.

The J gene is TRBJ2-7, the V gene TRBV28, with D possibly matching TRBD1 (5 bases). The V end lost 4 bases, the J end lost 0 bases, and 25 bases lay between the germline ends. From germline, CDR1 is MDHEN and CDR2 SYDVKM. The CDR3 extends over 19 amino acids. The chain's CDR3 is CASSSYTFEAIRGSYEQYF. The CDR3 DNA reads TGTGCCAGCAGTTCCTACACCTTTGAGGCAATAAGGGGCTCCTACGAGCAGTACTTC.

This CDR3 is CASRLQGQETQYF. The CDR3 DNA sequence: TGTGCCAGCAGATTACAGGGGCAAGAGACCCAGTACTTC. The J gene is TRBJ2-5, the V gene TRBV28, with TRBD1 matching 7 bases. Trimming removed 6 bases from V and 2 bases from J; junction bases left unmatched: 3. The CDR3 consists of 13 residues. Germline assignment: CDR1 MDHEN and CDR2 SYDVKM.

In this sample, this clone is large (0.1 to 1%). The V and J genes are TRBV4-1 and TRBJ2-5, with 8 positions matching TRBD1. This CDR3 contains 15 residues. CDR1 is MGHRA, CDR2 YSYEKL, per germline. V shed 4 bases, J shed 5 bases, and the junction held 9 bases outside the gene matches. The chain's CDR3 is CASSPEGQGRETQYF. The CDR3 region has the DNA TGCGCCAGCAGCCCGGAAGGACAGGGACGGGAGACCCAGTACTTC.

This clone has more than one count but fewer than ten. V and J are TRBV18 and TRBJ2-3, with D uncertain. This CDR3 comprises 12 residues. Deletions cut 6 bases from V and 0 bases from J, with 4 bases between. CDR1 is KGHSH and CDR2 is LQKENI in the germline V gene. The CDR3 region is CASSQSTDTQYF. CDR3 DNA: TGTGCCAGCTCCCAGAGCACAGATACGCAGTATTTT.

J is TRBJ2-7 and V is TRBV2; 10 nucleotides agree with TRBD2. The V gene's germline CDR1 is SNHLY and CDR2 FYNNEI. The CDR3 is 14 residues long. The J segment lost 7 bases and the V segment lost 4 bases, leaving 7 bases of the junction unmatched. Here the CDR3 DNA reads TGTGCCAGCAGTGTACTAGCGGGAACGGGGGAGCAGTACTTC. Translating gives CASSVLAGTGEQYF.

The CDR3 sequence is CASSPLTGSSYNEQFF. CDR3 sequence (DNA): TGCGCCAGCAGCCCCCTGACGGGGAGCTCCTACAATGAGCAGTTCTTC. The chain uses TRBV5-1 and TRBJ2-1; TRBD2 is a possible D gene (5 bases). Trimming took off 4 bases at V and 0 bases at J, with 14 bases between the two ends. Germline lookup yields CDR1 SGHRS and CDR2 YFSETQ. CDR3 length: 16 residues.

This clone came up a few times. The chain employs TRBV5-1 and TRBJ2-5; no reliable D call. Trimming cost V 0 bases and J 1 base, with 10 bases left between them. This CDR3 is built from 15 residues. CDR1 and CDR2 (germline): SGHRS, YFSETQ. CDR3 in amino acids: CASSLATRPQETQYF. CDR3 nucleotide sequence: TGCGCCAGCAGCTTGGCCACCCGCCCCCAAGAGACCCAGTACTTC.

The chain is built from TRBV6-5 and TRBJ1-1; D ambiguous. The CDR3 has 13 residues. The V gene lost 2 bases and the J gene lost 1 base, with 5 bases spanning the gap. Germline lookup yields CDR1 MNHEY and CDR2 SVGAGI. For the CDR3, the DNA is TGTGCCAGCAGTTACACCGGGAACACTGAAGCTTTCTTT. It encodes CASSYTGNTEAFF.

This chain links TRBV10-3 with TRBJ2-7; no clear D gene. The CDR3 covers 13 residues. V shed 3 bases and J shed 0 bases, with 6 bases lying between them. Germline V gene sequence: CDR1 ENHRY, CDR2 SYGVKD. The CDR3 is CAISDGSSYEQYF. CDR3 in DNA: TGTGCCATCAGTGACGGCAGCTCCTACGAGCAGTACTTC.

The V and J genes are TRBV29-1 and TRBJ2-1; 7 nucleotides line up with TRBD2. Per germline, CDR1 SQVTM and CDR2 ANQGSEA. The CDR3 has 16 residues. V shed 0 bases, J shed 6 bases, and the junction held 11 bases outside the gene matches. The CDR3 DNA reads TGCAGCGTTGAAGAGCGTGGGGGACTAACTCGCAATGAGCAGTTCTTC. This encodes CSVEERGGLTRNEQFF.

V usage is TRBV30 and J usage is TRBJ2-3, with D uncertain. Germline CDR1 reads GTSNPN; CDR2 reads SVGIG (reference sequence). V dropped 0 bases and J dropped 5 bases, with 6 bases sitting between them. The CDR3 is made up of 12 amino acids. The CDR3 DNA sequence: TGTGCCTGGAGTGTGGATGGAGATACGCAGTATTTT. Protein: CAWSVDGDTQYF.

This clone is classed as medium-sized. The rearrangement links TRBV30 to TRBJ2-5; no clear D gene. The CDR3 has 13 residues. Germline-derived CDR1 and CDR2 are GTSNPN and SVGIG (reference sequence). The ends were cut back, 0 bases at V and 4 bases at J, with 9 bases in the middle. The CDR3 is CAWSVRKAETQYF. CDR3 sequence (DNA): TGTGCCTGGAGTGTACGGAAGGCAGAGACCCAGTACTTC.

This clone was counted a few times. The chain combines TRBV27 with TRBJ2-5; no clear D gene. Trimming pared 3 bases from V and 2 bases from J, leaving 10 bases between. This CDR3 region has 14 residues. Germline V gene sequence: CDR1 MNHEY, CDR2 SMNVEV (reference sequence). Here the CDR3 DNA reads TGTGCCAGCAGTTTCCTAGGCGGACAAGAGACCCAGTACTTC. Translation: CASSFLGGQETQYF.

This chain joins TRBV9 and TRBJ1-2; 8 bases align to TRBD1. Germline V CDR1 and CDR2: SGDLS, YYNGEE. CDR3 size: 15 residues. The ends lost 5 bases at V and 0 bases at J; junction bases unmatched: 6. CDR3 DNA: TGTGCCAGCAGAGGACAGGGTTTAGCTAACTATGGCTACACCTTC. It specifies CASRGQGLANYGYTF. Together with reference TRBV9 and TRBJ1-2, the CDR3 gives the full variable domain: DSGVTQTPKHLITATGQRVTLRCSPRSGDLSVYWYQQSLDQGLQFLIQYYNGEERAKGNILERFSAQQFPDLHSELNLSSLELGDSALYFCASRGQGLANYGYTFGSGTRLTVV.

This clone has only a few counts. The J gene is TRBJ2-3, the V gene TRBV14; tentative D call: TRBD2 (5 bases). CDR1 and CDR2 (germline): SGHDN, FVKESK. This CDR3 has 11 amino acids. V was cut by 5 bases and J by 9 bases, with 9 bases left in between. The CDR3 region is CASSYQRTQYF. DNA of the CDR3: TGTGCCAGCAGCTACCAGCGGACGCAGTATTTT. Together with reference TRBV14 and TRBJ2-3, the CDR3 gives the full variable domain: EAGVTQFPSHSVIEKGQTVTLRCDPISGHDNLYWYRRVMGKEIKFLLHFVKESKQDESGMPNNRFLAERTGGTYSTLKVQPAELEDSGVYFCASSYQRTQYFGPGTRLTVL.

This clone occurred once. The CDR3 DNA sequence: TGTGCCTGGAGTGTAGGGGGGCCTTCCTACAATGAGCAGTTCTTC. Encoded protein: CAWSVGGPSYNEQFF. This chain connects TRBV30 to TRBJ2-1, with D perhaps being TRBD1 or TRBD2 (6 bases each). The CDR3 is made up of 15 amino acids. V was shortened by 0 bases and J by 1 base, with 10 bases between the two germline ends. Germline CDR1 GTSNPN, CDR2 SVGIG (reference sequence).

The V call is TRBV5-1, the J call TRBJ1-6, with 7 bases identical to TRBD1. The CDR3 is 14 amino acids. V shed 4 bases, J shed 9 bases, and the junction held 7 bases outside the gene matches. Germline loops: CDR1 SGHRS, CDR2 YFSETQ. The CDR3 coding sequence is TGCGCCAGCAGCCTCGACAGGGTAGCTTCACCCCTCCACTTT. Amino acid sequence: CASSLDRVASPLHF.

CDR3 DNA: TGTGCCTGGAGTGTAGCGGGAGTAGACAATGAGCAGTTCTTC. It translates to CAWSVAGVDNEQFF. This chain joins TRBV30 and TRBJ2-1; TRBD2 aligns across 8 bases. The CDR3 runs to 14 residues. Germline values: CDR1 GTSNPN, CDR2 SVGIG (reference sequence). Germline trimming cut 0 bases from V and 5 bases from J; bases unmatched to any gene: 3.

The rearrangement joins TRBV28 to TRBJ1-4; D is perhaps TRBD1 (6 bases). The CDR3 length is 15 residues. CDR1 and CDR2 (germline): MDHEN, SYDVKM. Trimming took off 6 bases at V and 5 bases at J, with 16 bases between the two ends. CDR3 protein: CASSLPGGTNEKLFF. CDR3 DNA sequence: TGTGCCAGCAGCCTTCCGGGGGGCACGAATGAAAAACTGTTTTTT.

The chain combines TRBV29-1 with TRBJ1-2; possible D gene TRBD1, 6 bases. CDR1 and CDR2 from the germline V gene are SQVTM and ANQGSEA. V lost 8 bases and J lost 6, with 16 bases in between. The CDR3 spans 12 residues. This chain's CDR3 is CSIRDTSDGYTF. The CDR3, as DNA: TGCAGCATCCGGGACACTTCGGATGGCTACACCTTC.

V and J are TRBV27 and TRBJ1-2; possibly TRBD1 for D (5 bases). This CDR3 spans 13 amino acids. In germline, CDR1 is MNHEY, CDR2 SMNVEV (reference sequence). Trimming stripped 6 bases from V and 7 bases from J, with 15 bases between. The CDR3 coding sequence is TGTGCCAGCAGCGACAGAGCGTTGGGTGGCTACACCTTC. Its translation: CASSDRALGGYTF.

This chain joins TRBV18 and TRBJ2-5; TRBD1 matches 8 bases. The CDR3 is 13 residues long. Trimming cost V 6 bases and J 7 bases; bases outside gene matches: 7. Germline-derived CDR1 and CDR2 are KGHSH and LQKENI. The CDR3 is CASSLGQGATQYF. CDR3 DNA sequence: TGTGCCAGCTCCCTCGGACAGGGTGCGACCCAGTACTTC. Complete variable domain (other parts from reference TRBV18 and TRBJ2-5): NAGVMQNPRHLVRRRGQEARLRCSPMKGHSHVYWYRQLPEEGLKFMVYLQKENIIDESGMPKERFSAEFPKEGPSILRIQQVVRGDSAAYFCASSLGQGATQYFGPGTRLLVL.